The rows below give T cell receptor beta chains drawn from one sample of a study of blood T cells in healthy people across ages. TCRdb reprocessed the 5' RACE reads with MiXCR, giving one entry per CDR3 protein. The table records about 1 million distinct CDR3 sequences, 25% of them present only once. These same records also appear under a second study, on T cells of mothers and their children.

The sample comprised blood. These receptors originate from a girl aged 2 to 10 in good health. The CDR3 runs from the conserved cysteine through the conserved F or W. The D gene is left open where the match is weak. Size tells how often a clone was seen (once, few, many) or the class of an expanded clone, and some rows leave it out.

d_gene: TRBD2
j_gene: TRBJ2-7
abundance: .
v_gene: TRBV13
CDR3nt: TGTGCCAGCAGCTTAGGGCAGGGACTAGCCCGGGAGGAGCAGTACTTC
CDR3aa: CASSLGQGLAREEQYF

d_gene: .
j_gene: TRBJ2-7
abundance: .
v_gene: TRBV7-9
CDR3nt: TGTGCCAGCAGCTTAGACAGGGTCGTCTACGAGCAGTACTTC
CDR3aa: CASSLDRVVYEQYF

d_gene: TRBD1
j_gene: TRBJ2-1
abundance: few
v_gene: TRBV12-3/TRBV12-4
CDR3nt: TGTGCCAGCAGTCCCGGGACAGGGGAGTTCTTC
CDR3aa: CASSPGTGEFF

d_gene: TRBD2
j_gene: TRBJ2-1
abundance: few
v_gene: TRBV3-1
CDR3nt: TGTGCCAGCAGCCAAGAAATTGGCGGGGGGGTGAATGAGCAGTTCTTC
CDR3aa: CASSQEIGGGVNEQFF

d_gene: .
j_gene: TRBJ2-7
abundance: .
v_gene: TRBV6-5
CDR3nt: TGTGCCAGCAGTCATCCCAATTGGGGGTCCTACGAGCAGTACTTC
CDR3aa: CASSHPNWGSYEQYF

d_gene: TRBD2
j_gene: TRBJ2-3
abundance: .
v_gene: TRBV11-2
CDR3nt: TGTGCCAGCAGCTTAGTAGGAGCTAGCGGGGGACATACGCAGTATTTT
CDR3aa: CASSLVGASGGHTQYF

d_gene: .
j_gene: TRBJ1-2
abundance: .
v_gene: TRBV7-2
CDR3nt: TGTGCCAGCAGCGGGGGGCCGACAGTTTGTGGCTACACCTTC
CDR3aa: CASSGGPTVCGYTF

d_gene: .
j_gene: TRBJ1-5
abundance: few
v_gene: TRBV3-1
CDR3nt: TGTGCCAGCAGCCAAGGTGCCGGGGGGAATCAGCCCCAGCATTTT
CDR3aa: CASSQGAGGNQPQHF

d_gene: .
j_gene: TRBJ2-1
abundance: few
v_gene: TRBV24-1
CDR3nt: TGTGCCACCAGTGACCCCAACTACGGGGAAGTAGGTGAGCAGTTCTTC
CDR3aa: CATSDPNYGEVGEQFF

d_gene: .
j_gene: TRBJ2-3
abundance: .
v_gene: TRBV10-3
CDR3nt: TGTGCCATCAGTGAGGCGCGGACGCAGGGCGAGCCCCAGTATTTT
CDR3aa: CAISEARTQGEPQYF

d_gene: .
j_gene: TRBJ2-3
abundance: .
v_gene: TRBV7-2
CDR3nt: TGTGCCAGCAGCCCGCCCCGGCTAGCATCAGATACGCAGTATTTT
CDR3aa: CASSPPRLASDTQYF

d_gene: .
j_gene: TRBJ1-1
abundance: few
v_gene: TRBV19
CDR3nt: TGTGCCAGTAGTATGCAGGGAGGTTATGAAGCTTTCTTT
CDR3aa: CASSMQGGYEAFF

d_gene: .
j_gene: TRBJ1-3
abundance: .
v_gene: TRBV7-9
CDR3nt: TGTGCCAGCAGCTTAGGAGGACCTGGAAACACCATATATTTT
CDR3aa: CASSLGGPGNTIYF

d_gene: .
j_gene: TRBJ2-7
abundance: few
v_gene: TRBV5-1
CDR3nt: TGCGCCAGCAGCTTGCCAAGAAAAGACACGCAGACGAAAAACTCCTACGAGCAGTACTTC
CDR3aa: CASSLPRKDTQTKNSYEQYF

d_gene: .
j_gene: TRBJ1-1
abundance: .
v_gene: TRBV4-3
CDR3nt: TGCGCCAGCAGCCAAGGGAGGGTTAGTGAAGCTTTCTTT
CDR3aa: CASSQGRVSEAFF

d_gene: TRBD2
j_gene: TRBJ2-1
abundance: few
v_gene: TRBV12-3/TRBV12-4
CDR3nt: TGTGCCAGCAGCACAAACCCCCTAGCGGGAGTTTCCAATGAGCAGTTCTTC
CDR3aa: CASSTNPLAGVSNEQFF

d_gene: TRBD1
j_gene: TRBJ2-3
abundance: .
v_gene: TRBV7-3
CDR3nt: TGTGCCAGCAGCTATAAGACAGGGGATCACGTAAATACGCAGTATTTT
CDR3aa: CASSYKTGDHVNTQYF

d_gene: .
j_gene: TRBJ2-7
abundance: few
v_gene: TRBV21-1
CDR3nt: TGTGCCAGCATGCACGCCCATAGACAGTGGGTCTCCTACGAGCAGTACTTC
CDR3aa: CASMHAHRQWVSYEQYF

d_gene: TRBD2
j_gene: TRBJ2-4
abundance: .
v_gene: TRBV20-1
CDR3nt: TGCAGTGCTGGGCCGCTAGCGGGATTACTAGCCAAAAACATTCAGTACTTC
CDR3aa: CSAGPLAGLLAKNIQYF

d_gene: .
j_gene: TRBJ2-7
abundance: .
v_gene: TRBV28
CDR3nt: TGTGCCAGCAGTTGGGCGGTCTCCTACGAGCAGTACTTC
CDR3aa: CASSWAVSYEQYF

d_gene: .
j_gene: TRBJ2-1
abundance: few
v_gene: TRBV27
CDR3nt: TGTGCCAGCAGTTTATACGGGACTGGGAACAATGAGCAGTTCTTC
CDR3aa: CASSLYGTGNNEQFF

d_gene: .
j_gene: TRBJ2-5
abundance: .
v_gene: TRBV6-1
CDR3nt: TGTGCCAGCAGTCAAGGACAATGGGAGGTAGAGACCCAGTACTTC
CDR3aa: CASSQGQWEVETQYF

d_gene: TRBD2
j_gene: TRBJ2-2
abundance: few
v_gene: TRBV9
CDR3nt: TGTGCCAGCAGCGTGGGGGGGTCGAACACCGGGGAGCTGTTTTTT
CDR3aa: CASSVGGSNTGELFF

d_gene: .
j_gene: TRBJ2-3
abundance: .
v_gene: TRBV20-1
CDR3nt: TGCAGTGCTCGAGACTGGTACGGCACAGATACGCAGTATTTT
CDR3aa: CSARDWYGTDTQYF

d_gene: .
j_gene: TRBJ1-2
abundance: .
v_gene: TRBV6-5
CDR3nt: TGTGCCAGCAGGTTCGACAGAATCGGGGGCTACACCTTC
CDR3aa: CASRFDRIGGYTF